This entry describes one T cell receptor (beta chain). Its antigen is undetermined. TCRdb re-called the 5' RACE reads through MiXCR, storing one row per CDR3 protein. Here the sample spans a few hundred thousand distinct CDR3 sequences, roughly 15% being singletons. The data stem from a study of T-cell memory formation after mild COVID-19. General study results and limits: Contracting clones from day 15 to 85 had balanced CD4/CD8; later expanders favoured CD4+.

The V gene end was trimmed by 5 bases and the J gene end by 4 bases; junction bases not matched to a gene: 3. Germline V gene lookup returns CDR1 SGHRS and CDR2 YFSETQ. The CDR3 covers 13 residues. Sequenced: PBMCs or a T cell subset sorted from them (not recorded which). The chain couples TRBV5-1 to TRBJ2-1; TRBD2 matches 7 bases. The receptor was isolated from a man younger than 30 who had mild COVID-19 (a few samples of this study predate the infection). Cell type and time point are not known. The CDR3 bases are TGCGCCAGCAGGACTAGCACGTACAATGAGCAGTTCTTC. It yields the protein CASRTSTYNEQFF.